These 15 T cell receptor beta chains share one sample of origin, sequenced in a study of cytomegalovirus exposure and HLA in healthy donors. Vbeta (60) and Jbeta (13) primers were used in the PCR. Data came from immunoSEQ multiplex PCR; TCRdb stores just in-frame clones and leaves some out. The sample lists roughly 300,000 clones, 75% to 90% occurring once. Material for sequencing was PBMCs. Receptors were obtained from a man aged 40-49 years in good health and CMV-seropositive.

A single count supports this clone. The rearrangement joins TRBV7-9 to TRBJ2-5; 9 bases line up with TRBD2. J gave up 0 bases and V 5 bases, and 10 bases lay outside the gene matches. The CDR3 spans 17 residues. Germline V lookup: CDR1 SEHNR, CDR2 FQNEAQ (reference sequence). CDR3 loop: CASSEPGLAKYQETQYF. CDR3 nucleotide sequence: TGTGCCAGCAGCGAACCAGGACTAGCGAAGTACCAAGAGACCCAGTACTTC.

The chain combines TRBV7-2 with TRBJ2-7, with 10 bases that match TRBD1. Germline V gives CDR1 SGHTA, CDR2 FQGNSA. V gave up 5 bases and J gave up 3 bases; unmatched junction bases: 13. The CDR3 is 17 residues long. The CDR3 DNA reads TGTGCCAGCAGCCGTCCCGGGACAGGGGTCTCCTTCTACGAGCAGTACTTC. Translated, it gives CASSRPGTGVSFYEQYF.

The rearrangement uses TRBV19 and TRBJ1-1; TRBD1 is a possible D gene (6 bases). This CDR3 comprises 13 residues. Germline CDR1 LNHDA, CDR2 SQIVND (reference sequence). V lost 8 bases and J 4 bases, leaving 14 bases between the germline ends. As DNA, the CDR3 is TGTGCCAGTGATGGGGGCATCGGCACTGAAGCTTTCTTT. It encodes CASDGGIGTEAFF.

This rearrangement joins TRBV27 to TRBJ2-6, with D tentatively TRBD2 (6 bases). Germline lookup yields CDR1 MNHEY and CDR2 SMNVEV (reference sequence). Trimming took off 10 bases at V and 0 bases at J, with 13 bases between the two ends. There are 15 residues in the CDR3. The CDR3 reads CATSRGSSGANVLTF. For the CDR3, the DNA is TGTGCCACCTCACGGGGGAGCTCTGGGGCCAACGTCCTGACTTTC.

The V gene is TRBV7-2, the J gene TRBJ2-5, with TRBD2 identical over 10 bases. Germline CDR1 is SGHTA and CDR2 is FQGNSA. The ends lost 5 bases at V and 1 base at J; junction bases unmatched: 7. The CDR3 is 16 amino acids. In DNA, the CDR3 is TGTGCCAGCAGCCTAACAGCGGGAGGGGCCCAAGAGACCCAGTACTTC. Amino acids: CASSLTAGGAQETQYF.

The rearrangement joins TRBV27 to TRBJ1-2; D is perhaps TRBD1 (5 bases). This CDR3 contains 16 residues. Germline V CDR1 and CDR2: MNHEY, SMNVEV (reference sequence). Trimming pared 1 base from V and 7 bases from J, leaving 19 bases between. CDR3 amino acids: CASSLLRGSGIGGYTF. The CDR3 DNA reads TGTGCCAGCAGTTTATTACGGGGCAGCGGGATCGGTGGCTACACCTTC.

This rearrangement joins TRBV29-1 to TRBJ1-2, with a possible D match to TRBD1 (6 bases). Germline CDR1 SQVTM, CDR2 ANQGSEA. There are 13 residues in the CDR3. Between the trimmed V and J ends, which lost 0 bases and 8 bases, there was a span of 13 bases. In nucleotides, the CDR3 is TGCAGCGTTGAAGATCCTCACAGGGTGGGCTACACCTTC. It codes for CSVEDPHRVGYTF.

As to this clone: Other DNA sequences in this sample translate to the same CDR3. In DNA, the CDR3 is TGCAGCGTAGCCTCTGGGGCCAACGTCCTGACTTTC. It translates to CSVASGANVLTF. The V gene is TRBV29-1, the J gene TRBJ2-6; D is unclear. The V gene's germline CDR1 is SQVTM and CDR2 ANQGSEA. The CDR3 extends over 12 amino acids. V shed 6 bases and J shed 0 bases, with 3 bases lying between them.

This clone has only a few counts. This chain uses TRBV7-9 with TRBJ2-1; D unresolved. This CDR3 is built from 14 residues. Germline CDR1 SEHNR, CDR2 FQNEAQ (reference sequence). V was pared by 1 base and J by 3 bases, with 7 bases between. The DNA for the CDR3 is TGTGCCAGCAGCTTAGAAGACAACTACAATGAGCAGTTCTTC. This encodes CASSLEDNYNEQFF.

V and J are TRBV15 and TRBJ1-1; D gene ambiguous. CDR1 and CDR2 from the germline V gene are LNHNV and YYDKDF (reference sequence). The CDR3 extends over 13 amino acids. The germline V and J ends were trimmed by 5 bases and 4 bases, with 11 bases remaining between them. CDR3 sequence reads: CATSSLRSTEAFF. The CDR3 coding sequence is TGTGCCACCAGCTCCCTAAGGAGCACTGAAGCTTTCTTT.

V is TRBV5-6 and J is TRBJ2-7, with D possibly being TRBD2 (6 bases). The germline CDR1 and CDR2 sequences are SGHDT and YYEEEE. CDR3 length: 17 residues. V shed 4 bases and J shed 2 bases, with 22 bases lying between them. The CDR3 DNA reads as TGTGCCAGCAGCCTAGGAGGACCGGGACTTACCACCTACGAGCAGTACTTC. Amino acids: CASSLGGPGLTTYEQYF.

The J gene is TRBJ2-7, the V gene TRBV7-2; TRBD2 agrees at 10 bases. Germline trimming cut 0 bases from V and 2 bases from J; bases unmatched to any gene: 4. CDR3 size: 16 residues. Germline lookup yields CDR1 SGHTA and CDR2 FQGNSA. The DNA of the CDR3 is TGTGCCAGCAGCTTAGCCCCTAGCGGGAGTACCTACGAGCAGTACTTC. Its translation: CASSLAPSGSTYEQYF.

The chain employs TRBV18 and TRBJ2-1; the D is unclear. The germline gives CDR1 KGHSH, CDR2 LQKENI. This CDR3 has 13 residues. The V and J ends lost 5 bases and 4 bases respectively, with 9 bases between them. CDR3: CASSFGVYNEQFF. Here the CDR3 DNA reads TGTGCCAGCTCATTTGGAGTTTACAATGAGCAGTTCTTC.

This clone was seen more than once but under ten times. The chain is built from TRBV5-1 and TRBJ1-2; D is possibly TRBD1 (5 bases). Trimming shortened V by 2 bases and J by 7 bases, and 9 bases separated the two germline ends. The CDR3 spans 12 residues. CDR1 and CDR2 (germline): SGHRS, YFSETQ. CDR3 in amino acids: CASSFQGGGYTF. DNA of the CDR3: TGCGCCAGCAGCTTCCAGGGAGGTGGCTACACCTTC. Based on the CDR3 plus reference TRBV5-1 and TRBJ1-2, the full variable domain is KAGVTQTPRYLIKTRGQQVTLSCSPISGHRSVSWYQQTPGQGLQFLFEYFSETQRNKGNFPGRFSGRQFSNSRSEMNVSTLELGDSALYLCASSFQGGGYTFGSGTRLTVV.

CDR3 DNA: TGTGCCAGCAGGACAGGGTTATGGGACACTGAAGCTTTCTTT. It codes for CASRTGLWDTEAFF. This sequence joins TRBV11-1 and TRBJ1-1; 7 positions match TRBD1. V lost 6 bases to trimming and J lost 3 bases; unmatched junction nucleotides: 7. CDR1 is SGHAT, CDR2 FQDESV, per germline (reference sequence). CDR3 length: 14 amino acids.